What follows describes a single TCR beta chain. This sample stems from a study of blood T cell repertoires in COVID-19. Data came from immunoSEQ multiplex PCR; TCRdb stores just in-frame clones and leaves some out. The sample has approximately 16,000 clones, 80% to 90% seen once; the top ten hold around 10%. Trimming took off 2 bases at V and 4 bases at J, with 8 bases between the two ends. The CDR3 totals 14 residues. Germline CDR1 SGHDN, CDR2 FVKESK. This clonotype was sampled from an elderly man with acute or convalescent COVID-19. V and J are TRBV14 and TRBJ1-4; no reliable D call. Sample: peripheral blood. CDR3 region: CASSQFRLNEKLFF. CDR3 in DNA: TGTGCCAGCAGCCAATTCAGACTTAATGAAAAACTGTTTTTT.